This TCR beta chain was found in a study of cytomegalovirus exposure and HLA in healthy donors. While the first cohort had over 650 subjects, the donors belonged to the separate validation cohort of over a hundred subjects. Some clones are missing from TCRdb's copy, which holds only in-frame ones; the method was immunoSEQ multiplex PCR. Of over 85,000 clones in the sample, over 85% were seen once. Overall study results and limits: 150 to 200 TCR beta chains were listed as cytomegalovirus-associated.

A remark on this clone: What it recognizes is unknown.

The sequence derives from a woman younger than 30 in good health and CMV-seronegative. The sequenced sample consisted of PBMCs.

CDR3 sequence reads: CASSESTLLAGRYF. CDR3 nucleotides: TGCGCCAGCAGTGAGTCGACTCTTTTAGCGGGAAGGTATTTT. This chain joins TRBV10-2 and TRBJ2-3, with 8 positions matching TRBD2. The J segment lost 14 bases and the V segment lost 0 bases, leaving 10 bases of the junction unmatched. Germline values: CDR1 WSHSY, CDR2 SAAADI. This CDR3 has 14 residues.